This T cell receptor (beta chain) appears in the sequencing data of a study of cytomegalovirus exposure and HLA in healthy donors. General study findings and limits: 164 TCR beta chains were listed as cytomegalovirus-associated.

The study ran its PCR with 60 Vbeta and 13 Jbeta primers. Sequenced by immunoSEQ multiplex PCR; TCRdb stores in-frame clones only, minus some. Of about 280,000 clones detected, 70% to 90% appear once; the ten largest clones hold approximately 2.4%. As for this clone: Its specificity is not known.

CDR1 SEHNR and CDR2 FQNEAQ come from the germline V gene (reference sequence). Germline trimming cut 5 bases from V and 1 base from J; bases unmatched to any gene: 7. The CDR3 is 17 amino acids. Sequenced material: PBMCs. V and J are TRBV7-9 and TRBJ2-1; 11 bases line up with TRBD2. This receptor was taken from a woman aged 18-29 years in good health and CMV-seronegative. The CDR3 spells CASSLGTSGRSYNEQFF. CDR3 DNA sequence: TGTGCCAGCAGCCTTGGGACTAGCGGAAGATCCTACAATGAGCAGTTCTTC.